Presented here are 31 T cell receptor beta chains from one specimen sequenced in a study of T-cell reconstitution after alpha-beta-depleted transplantation in children (TCRdb year 2016). According to the study, the label for this sample's treatment or condition signals: allogeneic hematopoietic cell transplantation with graft depleted of TCRalphabeta T cells and CD19 B cells. Library preparation used PCR. The listed sequencing device is Illumina HiSeq 2500. Molecular barcoding was employed in the preparation of TCR libraries, with unique molecular identifiers being used to normalize TCRbeta repertoire quantification. Through fastp at Q25 and MiXCR, TCRdb rebuilt clones from the public reads, retaining in-frame beta chains. Each entry merges the rows of one CDR3 protein and shows their most common DNA and genes. Counted in this sample were 200,000 to 250,000 distinct CDR3 sequences; under 13% of them appeared once. Of the sample, roughly 28% falls within the top ten clones.

Sequenced here: PBMCs, sampled before TCRalphabeta/CD19-depleted stem cell transplant. The source of these receptors is a child under three years old with acute myeloid leukemia, due to receive a stem cell transplant.

The chain is built from TRBV9 and TRBJ2-3; D gene uncertain. CDR3 length: 17 amino acids. V dropped 2 bases and J dropped 2 bases, with 18 bases sitting between them. CDR1 is SGDLS and CDR2 is YYNGEE in the germline V gene. The DNA of the CDR3 is TGTGCCAGCAGCGTCACCGCGAGCAATTCCCCCACAGATACGCAGTATTTT. This encodes CASSVTASNSPTDTQYF.

This clonotype came up many times. This chain connects TRBV2 to TRBJ1-6; TRBD1 is a possible D gene (5 bases). CDR1 is SNHLY and CDR2 is FYNNEI in the germline V gene. The CDR3 has 14 amino acids. Trimming took off 3 bases at V and 7 bases at J, with 10 bases between the two ends. Written as DNA, the CDR3 is TGTGCCAGCAGTGAGAGGGGCTGGAATTCACCCCTCCACTTT. This encodes CASSERGWNSPLHF.

This clonotype came up many times. This may be a read error: a much more frequent sequence differs by one nucleotide. V usage is TRBV25-1 and J usage is TRBJ2-1, with a weak D call TRBD2 (5 bases). Germline values: CDR1 MGHDK, CDR2 SYGVNS. The CDR3 is 15 residues long. Written as DNA, the CDR3 is TGTGCCAGCAGTGAATGGCGGGCCGCCTACAATGGGCAGTTCTTC. It encodes CASSEWRAAYNGQFF.

This clonotype was seen repeatedly, ten times or more. The CDR3 loop reads CASSLAPRRPRDHEQYF. Written as DNA, the CDR3 is TGCGCCAGCAGCTTGGCCCCAAGGAGACCCCGGGACCACGAGCAGTACTTC. This chain joins TRBV5-1 and TRBJ2-7; tentatively, D is TRBD1 or TRBD2 (5 bases each). Looked up from germline, CDR1 is SGHRS and CDR2 is YFSETQ. The CDR3 covers 17 residues. V shed 0 bases and J shed 5 bases, with 21 bases lying between them.

This clonotype showed up many times. The gene calls are TRBV4-3 and TRBJ2-4, with TRBD1 matching over 7 bases. The CDR3 totals 13 residues. Germline CDR1 LGHNA, CDR2 YSLEER. V lost 10 bases and J lost 1; bases outside the gene matches: 4. The CDR3 bases are TGCGCCACCTCACAGGGGGCCAAAAACATTCAGTACTTC. As protein: CATSQGAKNIQYF.

Comments on this clonotype: This may stem from a read error, because a much larger clone lies one nucleotide away. The chain uses TRBV20-1 and TRBJ1-2; D unclear. This CDR3 is built from 10 residues. Germline V gene sequence: CDR1 DFQATT, CDR2 SNEGSKA (reference sequence). The CDR3 loop is CSAGLGGFTF. CDR3 bases: TGCAGTGCTGGACTGGGAGGCTTCACCTTC.

There are many counts of this clonotype. This chain connects TRBV6-5 to TRBJ1-2, with 7 bases matching TRBD1. CDR3 length equals 14 residues. The trim removed 3 bases at V and 8 bases at J, leaving 9 bases unmatched. Germline-derived CDR1 and CDR2 are MNHEY and SVGAGI. CDR3 protein: CASSYTGQAGGYTF. Here the CDR3 DNA reads TGTGCCAGCAGTTATACCGGACAGGCGGGGGGCTACACCTTC.

This clonotype was detected ten times or more. The chain recombines TRBV7-2 with TRBJ2-7, with D perhaps TRBD1 or TRBD2 (5 bases each). The CDR3 has 13 amino acids. The V gene's germline CDR1 is SGHTA and CDR2 FQGNSA. V lost 1 base and J lost 3, with 7 bases in between. As DNA, the CDR3 is TGTGCCAGCAGCTTAGGGGGACGCTACGAGCAGTACTTC. Its protein product is CASSLGGRYEQYF.

This clonotype was counted ten times or more. The rearrangement joins TRBV29-1 to TRBJ1-1, with D unresolved. From germline, CDR1 is SQVTM and CDR2 ANQGSEA. V was clipped by 1 base and J by 1 base, with 10 bases between them. The length of the CDR3 is 14 residues. CDR3 loop: CSVEARAANTEAFF. The DNA of the CDR3 is TGCAGCGTTGAAGCGAGGGCGGCGAACACTGAAGCTTTCTTT. The whole variable domain, filled in from reference TRBV29-1 and TRBJ1-1, reads SAVISQKPSRDICQRGTSLTIQCQVDSQVTMMFWYRQQPGQSLTLIATANQGSEATYESGFVIDKFPISRPNLTFSTLTVSNMSPEDSSIYLCSVEARAANTEAFFGQGTRLTVV.

This clonotype has more than one count but fewer than ten. The V call is TRBV9, the J call TRBJ2-7; D might be TRBD2 (6 bases). With 3 bases removed from V and 4 bases from J, the gap between germline ends came to 17 bases. Germline CDR1 and CDR2: SGDLS and YYNGEE. The CDR3 spans 15 residues. CDR3 sequence: CASSGGRGGPYEQYF. CDR3 nucleotide sequence: TGTGCCAGCAGCGGGGGTCGGGGAGGCCCTTACGAGCAGTACTTC.

A few counts support this clonotype. The chain joins TRBV7-2 to TRBJ2-1; D remains ambiguous. The CDR3 totals 12 residues. V lost 5 bases, J lost 4 bases, and 6 bases lay in between. The germline V gene encodes CDR1 SGHTA and CDR2 FQGNSA. The CDR3 DNA reads as TGTGCCAGCAGCCCGGCGTACAATGAGCAGTTCTTC. As protein: CASSPAYNEQFF.

Ten or more counts support this clonotype. V gene TRBV5-1 combines with J gene TRBJ1-2; TRBD1 might be the D (6 bases). This CDR3 region has 12 residues. Germline V gene lookup returns CDR1 SGHRS and CDR2 YFSETQ. V lost 4 bases to trimming and J lost 8 bases, with 12 bases between them. The CDR3, as DNA: TGCGCCAGCAGCGTACAGGGTGAAGGCTACACCTTC. Its protein product is CASSVQGEGYTF.

There are many counts of this clonotype. The V call is TRBV18, the J call TRBJ2-7; a possible D gene is TRBD1 (6 bases). Deletions cut 5 bases from V and 2 bases from J, with 10 bases between. Germline CDR1 KGHSH, CDR2 LQKENI. The CDR3 runs to 13 residues. The CDR3 DNA reads TGTGCCAGCTCATCCACAGGGCCCTACGAGCAGTACTTC. This encodes CASSSTGPYEQYF.

This clonotype appeared many times. V is TRBV7-9 and J is TRBJ2-6; D call uncertain. From germline, CDR1 is SEHNR and CDR2 FQNEAQ (reference sequence). This CDR3 is built from 15 residues. The germline V and J ends were trimmed by 2 bases and 4 bases, with 9 bases remaining between them. This chain's CDR3 is CASSLHGTGANVLTF. The CDR3 nucleotides read TGTGCCAGCAGCTTACATGGTACGGGGGCCAACGTCCTGACTTTC.

This clonotype was recorded many times. The V and J genes are TRBV7-7 and TRBJ2-3, with D possibly being TRBD1 (6 bases). From germline, CDR1 is SSHAT and CDR2 FNYEAQ (reference sequence). Trimming removed 1 base from V and 1 base from J, with 9 bases in between. This CDR3 is built from 15 residues. The CDR3 region is CASSLGTDRTDTQYF. The CDR3 DNA follows: TGTGCCAGCAGCTTAGGGACAGACCGCACAGATACGCAGTATTTT.

This clonotype has at least ten counts. This chain connects TRBV7-6 to TRBJ2-1, with TRBD2 matching over 12 bases. CDR1 is SGHVS, CDR2 FNYEAQ, per germline. The CDR3 is 15 amino acids. With 6 bases clipped from V and 7 bases from J, the junction kept 7 bases outside the gene matches. CDR3 sequence reads: CASRRLAGERNEQFF. Written as DNA, the CDR3 is TGTGCCAGCAGGAGACTAGCGGGAGAGAGAAATGAGCAGTTCTTC.

This clonotype showed up many times. The rearrangement joins TRBV11-2 to TRBJ1-2; 10 bases fit TRBD1. Looked up from germline, CDR1 is SGHAT and CDR2 is FQNNGV. The CDR3 is 15 amino acids. With V trimmed by 5 bases and J by 5 bases, 8 bases remained unmatched. The CDR3 protein is CASSPSGTGAYGYTF. The CDR3, as DNA: TGTGCCAGCAGCCCCTCGGGGACAGGGGCATATGGCTACACCTTC.

This clonotype has at least ten counts. The genes are TRBV6-5 and TRBJ2-1; D unresolved. The CDR3 contains 12 residues. Germline-derived CDR1 and CDR2 are MNHEY and SVGAGI. Deletions cut 5 bases from V and 10 bases from J, with 12 bases between. CDR3 amino acids: CASSRRVGEQFF. CDR3 DNA: TGTGCCAGCAGTCGTCGGGTCGGCGAGCAGTTCTTC.

J is TRBJ1-2 and V is TRBV18; D remains ambiguous. CDR1 is KGHSH, CDR2 LQKENI, per germline. The CDR3 is 13 residues long. The ends were cut back, 2 bases at V and 6 bases at J, with 10 bases in the middle. The CDR3 DNA reads TGTGCCAGCTCACCATTACAGAGAGATGGCTACACCTTC. Its translation is CASSPLQRDGYTF. Full variable domain (missing parts from reference TRBV18 and TRBJ1-2): NAGVMQNPRHLVRRRGQEARLRCSPMKGHSHVYWYRQLPEEGLKFMVYLQKENIIDESGMPKERFSAEFPKEGPSILRIQQVVRGDSAAYFCASSPLQRDGYTFGSGTRLTVV.

This clonotype was detected many times. The V call is TRBV18, the J call TRBJ1-2; D gene uncertain. V dropped 3 bases and J dropped 6 bases, with 11 bases sitting between them. The CDR3 runs to 13 residues. From germline, CDR1 is KGHSH and CDR2 LQKENI. CDR3 sequence reads: CASSPRGTDGYTF. CDR3 nucleotide sequence: TGTGCCAGCTCACCTCGAGGTACAGATGGCTACACCTTC.

Only a few counts were recorded for this clonotype. The DNA for the CDR3 is TGTGCCAGCAGCTCAGGGATCATGAACACTGAAGCTTTCTTT. Protein product: CASSSGIMNTEAFF. The rearrangement joins TRBV7-9 to TRBJ1-1; tentatively, D is TRBD1 (5 bases). CDR1 and CDR2 (germline): SEHNR, FQNEAQ (reference sequence). With 4 bases removed from V and 0 bases from J, the gap between germline ends came to 9 bases. The CDR3 consists of 14 residues.

This clonotype has at least ten counts. The rearrangement links TRBV10-3 to TRBJ2-7; 9 bases line up with TRBD2. This CDR3 is 14 amino acids long. Losses at the gene ends were 4 bases for V and 7 bases for J; bases not matched to a gene: 8. CDR1 and CDR2 from the germline V gene are ENHRY and SYGVKD. DNA for the CDR3: TGTGCCATCAGTGCTGCTAGCGGGGTTCTGGAGCAGTACTTC. Residues: CAISAASGVLEQYF.

This clonotype was observed many times. The CDR3 DNA reads TGCAGTGCTAGTAGACCCCCTCGCAGCAATCAGCCCCAGCATTTT. Its translation: CSASRPPRSNQPQHF. The genes are TRBV20-1 and TRBJ1-5; no reliable D call. This CDR3 region has 15 residues. The ends were cut back, 3 bases at V and 1 base at J, with 13 bases in the middle. Per germline, CDR1 DFQATT and CDR2 SNEGSKA (reference sequence).

This clonotype was seen a few times. This chain uses TRBV11-2 with TRBJ2-2; 13 bases are a match to TRBD2. CDR1 is SGHAT and CDR2 is FQNNGV in the germline V gene. V lost 5 bases, J lost 7 bases, and 7 bases stayed unmatched. The CDR3 length is 16 residues. The CDR3 nucleotides are TGTGCCAGCAGCACCGGACTAGCGGGAGCGGTCGGGGAGCTGTTTTTT. Encoded protein: CASSTGLAGAVGELFF.

In its sample, this clonotype was seen many times. The chain has TRBV7-7 and TRBJ2-1; 10 nucleotides line up with TRBD1. The CDR3 has 14 residues. Germline CDR1 and CDR2: SSHAT and FNYEAQ (reference sequence). The ends lost 6 bases at V and 7 bases at J; junction bases unmatched: 6. Written as DNA, the CDR3 is TGTGCCAGCAGTCCAGACAGGGGGCTAAATGAGCAGTTCTTC. Its protein product is CASSPDRGLNEQFF.

This clonotype has a count of ten or more. The genes are TRBV20-1 and TRBJ1-2, with unresolved D. The CDR3 spans 14 residues. V lost 1 base to trimming and J lost 4 bases, with 13 bases between them. The V gene's germline CDR1 is DFQATT and CDR2 SNEGSKA (reference sequence). The CDR3: CSARAAGSGYGYTF. Here the CDR3 DNA reads TGCAGTGCTAGAGCGGCAGGCTCAGGCTATGGCTACACCTTC.

With respect to this clonotype: A much larger clone differs by one base, so this may be a read error. This chain links TRBV19 with TRBJ1-2, with 9 bases matching TRBD1. Per the germline V gene, CDR1 is LNHDA and CDR2 is SQIVND (reference sequence). The CDR3 consists of 15 residues. This CDR3 reads CASQGQGRDLDGYPF. CDR3 DNA sequence: TGTGCCAGTCAGGGACAGGGACGTGATTTGGATGGCTACCCCTTC.

Concerning this clonotype itself: Just one base apart from a much larger clone, this may be a read error. Without the conserved terminal phenylalanine or tryptophan, this CDR3 likely stems from a read error. The rearrangement links TRBV24-1 to TRBJ2-7, with 9 bases aligning to TRBD1. This CDR3 has 14 amino acids. Germline CDR1 is KGHDR and CDR2 is SFDVKD. V lost 4 bases to trimming and J lost 5 bases; unmatched junction nucleotides: 5. The CDR3 protein is CATSDQRTGDEQYL. CDR3 sequence (DNA): TGTGCCACCAGTGACCAGAGGACAGGGGACGAGCAGTACTTG.

There are many counts of this clonotype. The chain couples TRBV27 to TRBJ2-7; D not resolved. The germline V gene has CDR1 MNHEY and CDR2 SMNVEV (reference sequence). V gave up 0 bases and J gave up 3 bases, with 6 bases separating them. The CDR3 spans 13 residues. For the CDR3, the DNA is TGTGCCAGCAGTTTATCAGGGTTCTACGAGCAGTACTTC. This sequence encodes CASSLSGFYEQYF.

The sample holds many counts of this clonotype. The V gene is TRBV28, the J gene TRBJ2-7, with D possibly being TRBD2 (6 bases). The germline gives CDR1 MDHEN, CDR2 SYDVKM. Between the trimmed V and J ends, which lost 6 bases and 0 bases, there was a span of 12 bases. The CDR3 has 14 amino acids. The CDR3 sequence: CASRSGASSYEQYF. The CDR3 region has the DNA TGTGCCAGCAGGTCGGGAGCGAGCTCCTACGAGCAGTACTTC.

This clonotype was counted only a few times. The CDR3 reads CSATREGTQYF. CDR3 in DNA: TGCAGCGCTACCAGGGAAGGAACCCAGTACTTC. The chain joins TRBV29-1 to TRBJ2-5; a possible D gene is TRBD1 (5 bases). Trimming removed 7 bases at V and 8 bases at J, with 14 bases between. Germline V gene data show CDR1 as SQVTM and CDR2 as ANQGSEA. The length of the CDR3 is 11 residues.